This paragraph covers one T cell receptor (beta chain) sequence. Antigen specificity is unknown. The sample originates from a study of cytomegalovirus exposure and HLA in healthy donors. Study conclusions and caveats: It was likely that a cluster of highly shared sequence variants was a sequencing artifact. Common viral pathogens seemed, in a later analysis, to connect with several of the most significant clusters.

The study ran its PCR with 60 Vbeta and 13 Jbeta primers. TCRdb's table, derived via immunoSEQ multiplex PCR, lists solely in-frame clones and lacks some. The sample consists of approximately 99,000 clones, around 80% of them appearing once. The V and J ends lost 3 bases and 2 bases respectively, with 11 bases between them. The CDR3 has 15 residues. Per the germline V gene, CDR1 is MNHEY and CDR2 is SMNVEV (reference sequence). The TCR originated in a male donor in good health and CMV-seropositive. The sample consisted of PBMCs. The J gene is TRBJ1-5, the V gene TRBV27; no definite D call. The CDR3 DNA sequence: TGTGCCAGCAGTTTCGTTCGAGAAGGCAATCAGCCCCAGCATTTT. It specifies CASSFVREGNQPQHF.